This T cell receptor (beta chain) was retrieved from a study of blood T cell repertoires in COVID-19. Background on the study: There were acute and convalescent COVID-19 samples, and they came from the United States, Italy and Spain. From T cells, B-cell-depleted T cells, or PBMCs came the material, which was cDNA or gDNA.

Patients in Seattle were enrolled during active infection, then followed longitudinally. Germline CDR1 is GTSNPN and CDR2 is SVGIG (reference sequence). This CDR3 region has 15 residues. Trimming cost V 1 base and J 1 base, with 12 bases left between them. In the authors' methods: Estimates of nucleated cell counts were drawn from the amplification of reference gene primers. The method was immunoSEQ multiplex PCR; TCRdb's version includes in-frame clones alone and lacks a portion of them. V, J and clone size were drawn from that table, and D and trimming were deduced from the DNA. This table holds 55,000 to 70,000 clones, about 90% found once.

The sample consisted of peripheral blood. V and J are TRBV30 and TRBJ2-3; D unclear. This TCR was recovered from a woman aged 45-59 years with COVID-19, enrolled during active disease. For the CDR3, the DNA is TGTGCCTGGAGTGGGCTGGGTCTAGGCACAGATACGCAGTATTTT. As protein: CAWSGLGLGTDTQYF.